Listed below are T cell receptor beta chains from one sample, sequenced in a study of post-analysis software for immune sequencing data. TCRdb fed the PCR reads into MiXCR, producing one record per CDR3 protein. The sample has 750,000 to 900,000 distinct CDR3 sequences, 46% seen once. The sample comprised blood. These receptors came from a girl aged 5-17 years with multiple sclerosis. The CDR3 runs from the conserved cysteine through the conserved F or W. Fields, in order: clone size, J gene, D gene, V gene, CDR3 protein, CDR3 DNA. A D gene is named only where the DNA matches it firmly. Size is omitted from some rows. Given values are once, few, many or a class for expanded clones.

>-|TRBJ2-1|-|TRBV29-1
CSAFPRDNSYNEQFF
TGCAGCGCCTTCCCCCGGGACAACTCCTACAATGAGCAGTTCTTC
>once|TRBJ2-5|TRBD2|TRBV9
CASSVVGLDQETQYF
TGTGCCAGCAGCGTAGTTGGACTAGACCAAGAGACCCAGTACTTC
>-|TRBJ2-7|-|TRBV11-1
CASSLAPLGSPYF
TGTGCCAGCAGCTTAGCTCCCCTCGGCTCCCCGTACTTC
>-|TRBJ2-1|TRBD2|TRBV20-1
CSASPLTSALEQFF
TGCAGTGCTAGTCCCTTGACTAGCGCCTTGGAGCAGTTCTTC
>-|TRBJ2-1|-|TRBV10-1
CASSVGPGQDTDEQFF
TGCGCCAGCAGTGTAGGCCCAGGGCAAGACACCGATGAGCAGTTCTTC
>few|TRBJ2-3|TRBD2|TRBV12-3/TRBV12-4
CACSAGTSGRADTQYF
TGTGCCTGCAGCGCCGGGACTAGCGGGAGGGCAGATACGCAGTATTTT
>-|TRBJ2-3|-|TRBV29-1
CSVVTGGTDTQYF
TGCAGCGTTGTCACGGGAGGCACAGATACGCAGTATTTT
>-|TRBJ2-1|-|TRBV6-5
CASRPRLTSYNEQFF
TGTGCCAGCAGACCTCGACTCACCTCCTACAATGAGCAGTTCTTC
>-|TRBJ2-7|-|TRBV24-1
CATSDGQVTQYF
TGTGCCACCAGTGATGGCCAGGTCACCCAGTACTTC
>few|TRBJ2-7|TRBD2|TRBV7-9
CASSSSGSYWEQYF
TGTGCCAGCAGCAGTAGCGGGTCTTATTGGGAGCAGTACTTC
>few|TRBJ2-3|TRBD2|TRBV3-1
CASSQWREMVDTQYF
TGTGCCAGCAGCCAGTGGCGGGAGATGGTAGATACGCAGTATTTT
>-|TRBJ1-5|TRBD1|TRBV9
CATREGADSNQPQHF
TGTGCCACCCGGGAGGGGGCCGACAGCAATCAGCCCCAGCATTTT
>-|TRBJ2-3|TRBD2|TRBV6-6
CASSYGGGSTRMTQYF
TGTGCCAGCAGTTACGGAGGCGGGAGCACACGCATGACGCAGTATTTT
>few|TRBJ2-7|TRBD1|TRBV20-1
CSARRGQGLSEQYF
TGCAGTGCTAGAAGGGGACAGGGCCTATCGGAGCAGTACTTC
>-|TRBJ2-7|-|TRBV7-9
CASSLALGSHNEQYF
TGTGCCAGCAGCTTAGCCCTTGGCTCCCACAATGAGCAGTACTTC
>few|TRBJ2-5|-|TRBV28
CASSGGLRETQYF
TGTGCCAGCAGTGGTGGACTGAGGGAGACCCAGTACTTC
>-|TRBJ2-5|-|TRBV14
CASSQNKRAIQETQYF
TGTGCCAGCAGCCAAAATAAGAGAGCCATCCAAGAGACCCAGTACTTC